The 32 T cell receptor beta chains reported below all come from one sample, sequenced in a study of T cell responses to AZD1222 COVID-19 vaccine. The protocol was immunoSEQ multiplex PCR, while the TCRdb copy is restricted to in-frame clones and leaves out a portion. The sample records 95,000 to 100,000 clones, about 90% being singletons. This specimen was peripheral blood, taken on day 0 of AZD1222 vaccination. The receptors stem from an adult in good health.

This chain connects TRBV5-1 to TRBJ2-1; TRBD1 matches 10 bases. The CDR3 sequence is 14 residues long. The germline gives CDR1 SGHRS, CDR2 YFSETQ. The junction had 6 bases not matched to a gene; V was cut back by 6 bases and J by 6 bases. CDR3 coding DNA: TGCGCCAGCAAAGTGACAGGGGGCTCCAATGAGCAGTTCTTC. Translated, it gives CASKVTGGSNEQFF.

The chain's CDR3 is CASSIRIGTAGGTEAFF. DNA for the CDR3: TGTGCCAGTAGTATTCGGATCGGGACCGCGGGTGGTACTGAAGCTTTCTTT. The chain uses TRBV19 and TRBJ1-1; possible D gene TRBD1, 5 bases. The germline V gene has CDR1 LNHDA and CDR2 SQIVND (reference sequence). V was pared by 3 bases and J by 5 bases, with 22 bases between. The CDR3 totals 17 residues.

The table lists this clone with a count of one. The chain joins TRBV7-9 to TRBJ1-5; D not resolved. CDR3 length: 14 amino acids. V lost 2 bases and J lost 7, with 12 bases in between. The germline CDR1 and CDR2 sequences are SEHNR and FQNEAQ (reference sequence). This CDR3 is CASSLISSEQPQHF. The CDR3 nucleotides are TGTGCCAGCAGCTTAATATCCTCGGAACAGCCCCAGCATTTT. Based on the CDR3 plus reference TRBV7-9 and TRBJ1-5, the full variable domain is DTGVSQNPRHKITKRGQNVTFRCDPISEHNRLYWYRQTLGQGPEFLTYFQNEAQLEKSRLLSDRFSAERPKGSFSTLEIQRTEQGDSAMYLCASSLISSEQPQHFGDGTRLSIL.

The chain uses TRBV5-1 and TRBJ1-2; maybe TRBD1 (5 bases). The CDR3 has 15 residues. Germline-derived CDR1 and CDR2 are SGHRS and YFSETQ. Trimming took off 3 bases at V and 2 bases at J, with 14 bases between the two ends. CDR3 sequence reads: CASSSGASGNYGYTF. The DNA for the CDR3 is TGCGCCAGCAGCTCCGGGGCCTCAGGGAACTATGGCTACACCTTC. The full variable domain, with the rest looked up from reference TRBV5-1 and TRBJ1-2, is KAGVTQTPRYLIKTRGQQVTLSCSPISGHRSVSWYQQTPGQGLQFLFEYFSETQRNKGNFPGRFSGRQFSNSRSEMNVSTLELGDSALYLCASSSGASGNYGYTFGSGTRLTVV.

This chain connects TRBV5-5 to TRBJ2-7; no clear D. This CDR3 has 13 amino acids. Trimming left V 1 base short and J 2 bases short, with 7 bases between. Germline values: CDR1 SGHKS, CDR2 YYEKEE (reference sequence). The CDR3 loop is CASSLTATYEQYF. DNA of the CDR3: TGTGCCAGCAGCTTGACAGCTACCTACGAGCAGTACTTC.

The J gene is TRBJ2-3, the V gene TRBV15; 7 bases line up with TRBD2. Per germline, CDR1 LNHNV and CDR2 YYDKDF (reference sequence). The V and J ends lost 1 base and 5 bases, in that order; junction bases with no gene match: 9. The CDR3 extends over 16 amino acids. The CDR3 coding sequence is TGTGCCACCAGCAGAGTTCGTACGGCGGGAGAAGATACGCAGTATTTT. This sequence encodes CATSRVRTAGEDTQYF.

The rearrangement links TRBV2 to TRBJ2-2, with 7 nucleotides matching TRBD1. The CDR3 has 14 amino acids. From germline, CDR1 is SNHLY and CDR2 FYNNEI. V gave up 6 bases and J gave up 2 bases; unmatched junction bases: 3. The CDR3 DNA sequence: TGTGCCAGCAGGGGGGACAGAAACACCGGGGAGCTGTTTTTT. It yields the protein CASRGDRNTGELFF.

This clone has a single count. V and J are TRBV21-1 and TRBJ1-2. TRBV21-1 is a documented pseudogene. This CDR3 is built from 18 residues. This CDR3 reads CASSKYGKGRNLPYGYTF. The CDR3 DNA follows: TGTGCCAGCAGCAAATATGGGAAGGGCAGGAACCTACCCTATGGCTACACCTTC.

This clone was counted ten times or more. The chain carries TRBV19 and TRBJ2-6; perhaps TRBD1 as D (5 bases). The CDR3 length is 16 residues. The V and J ends lost 4 bases and 4 bases respectively, with 14 bases between them. Germline V gene lookup returns CDR1 LNHDA and CDR2 SQIVND (reference sequence). The CDR3 region has the DNA TGTGCCAGTAGTAACCCCAGGGCTTCGGGGGCCAACGTCCTGACTTTC. Its translation: CASSNPRASGANVLTF.

This chain uses TRBV7-3 with TRBJ2-2; no definite D call. The CDR3 contains 13 residues. V lost 2 bases to trimming and J lost 7 bases, with 8 bases between them. The germline V gene has CDR1 SGHTA and CDR2 FQGTGA. CDR3 sequence reads: CASSLVFSGELFF. The CDR3 DNA reads as TGTGCCAGCAGCTTAGTTTTTAGCGGGGAGCTGTTTTTT.

V gene TRBV27 combines with J gene TRBJ2-3, with 12 bases aligning to TRBD2. The ends lost 2 bases at V and 5 bases at J; junction bases unmatched: 8. CDR1 is MNHEY and CDR2 is SMNVEV in the germline V gene (reference sequence). The CDR3 is 17 amino acids. Here the CDR3 DNA reads TGTGCCAGCAGTTTAGCGCTAGCGGGAGGGCCGGGAGATACGCAGTATTTT. Translating it yields CASSLALAGGPGDTQYF.

The rearrangement uses TRBV3-1 (or the pseudogene TRBV3-2) and TRBJ1-1; D is possibly TRBD1 (5 bases). The CDR3 runs to 13 residues. Germline V gene lookup returns CDR1 LGHDT and CDR2 YNNKEL (reference sequence). With 1 base removed from V and 9 bases from J, the gap between germline ends came to 12 bases. The CDR3, as DNA: TGTGCCAGCAGCCAAGCAGGGCATCCCAAAGCTTTCTTT. It yields the protein CASSQAGHPKAFF.

This clone appeared a few times. CDR3 in amino acids: CASSLWLYQQNEQFF. The CDR3 DNA reads TGTGCCAGCAGCTTATGGCTTTATCAGCAGAATGAGCAGTTCTTC. The chain uses TRBV7-2 and TRBJ2-1; D is uncertain. CDR1 is SGHTA and CDR2 is FQGNSA in the germline V gene. The length of the CDR3 is 15 residues. The V and J ends lost 2 bases and 7 bases respectively, with 15 bases between them.

This clone was recorded once. The J gene is TRBJ2-7, the V gene TRBV5-4, with TRBD2 identical over 13 bases. Per germline, CDR1 SGHNT and CDR2 YYREEE (reference sequence). This CDR3 is built from 17 residues. The V gene end was trimmed by 4 bases and the J gene end by 1 base; junction bases not matched to a gene: 8. The CDR3 nucleotides are TGTGCCAGCAGCCGGGGACTAGCGGGGATATCTTCCTACGAGCAGTACTTC. This translates into CASSRGLAGISSYEQYF.

The chain links TRBV3-1 (or the pseudogene TRBV3-2) to TRBJ1-4; D might be TRBD1 (5 bases). CDR1 is LGHDT, CDR2 YNNKEL, per germline (reference sequence). V was pared by 4 bases and J by 4 bases, with 10 bases between. The CDR3 is 14 residues long. CDR3 DNA sequence: TGTGCCAGCAGCCGCGGGACCCTTAATGAAAAACTGTTTTTT. It yields the protein CASSRGTLNEKLFF.

This clone occurred once. The chain carries TRBV27 and TRBJ2-2; 10 nucleotides align to TRBD2. This CDR3 has 18 amino acids. V shed 2 bases, J shed 4 bases, and the junction held 10 bases outside the gene matches. Germline V lookup: CDR1 MNHEY, CDR2 SMNVEV (reference sequence). This chain's CDR3 is CASSLTSGNTRGTGELFF. CDR3 coding DNA: TGTGCCAGCAGTTTAACTAGCGGGAATACCCGGGGCACCGGGGAGCTGTTTTTT.

V is TRBV5-4 and J is TRBJ2-7, with TRBD2 matching 8 bases. V trimming: 3 bases; J trimming: 0 bases; junction bases outside the gene matches: 8. Germline CDR1 reads SGHNT; CDR2 reads YYREEE (reference sequence). CDR3 length: 16 residues. CDR3 DNA sequence: TGTGCCAGCAGCTCAGGCCGCGGGAGGAGCTCCTACGAGCAGTACTTC. This encodes CASSSGRGRSSYEQYF.

The rearrangement links TRBV5-1 to TRBJ2-3; possibly TRBD1 or TRBD2 for D (5 bases each). Germline CDR1 reads SGHRS; CDR2 reads YFSETQ. The CDR3 length is 14 residues. V lost 4 bases to trimming and J lost 4 bases, with 13 bases between them. CDR3 sequence reads: CASSDPGTADTQYF. The CDR3 DNA is TGCGCCAGCAGCGATCCCGGGACCGCAGATACGCAGTATTTT.

The gene calls are TRBV4-2 and TRBJ1-2, with 9 bases identical to TRBD1. The CDR3 totals 14 residues. The junction had 8 bases not matched to a gene; V was cut back by 4 bases and J by 8 bases. Germline values: CDR1 LGHNA, CDR2 YNFKEQ. Here the CDR3 DNA reads TGTGCCAGCAGCCCCGGGACAGGGAATTACGGCTACACCTTC. The encoded protein is CASSPGTGNYGYTF.

The rearrangement uses TRBV9 and TRBJ1-6; TRBD1 might be the D (5 bases). Germline CDR1 is SGDLS and CDR2 is YYNGEE. Trimming pared 0 bases from V and 8 bases from J, leaving 12 bases between. This CDR3 is 15 amino acids long. The CDR3 here is CASSVAFGGYSPLHF. CDR3 sequence (DNA): TGTGCCAGCAGCGTAGCTTTTGGGGGTTATTCACCCCTCCACTTT.

This rearrangement joins TRBV27 to TRBJ2-1; 8 positions agree with TRBD1. CDR1 is MNHEY, CDR2 SMNVEV, per germline (reference sequence). The V gene end was trimmed by 5 bases and the J gene end by 6 bases; junction bases not matched to a gene: 9. This CDR3 is built from 15 residues. CDR3 DNA: TGTGCCAGCAGTCCCCTCGGACAGGGTCCCAATGAGCAGTTCTTC. This sequence encodes CASSPLGQGPNEQFF.

This clone was detected once. This rearrangement joins TRBV3-1 (or the pseudogene TRBV3-2) to TRBJ1-1; D is perhaps TRBD1 (5 bases). This CDR3 has 18 residues. Germline V gene sequence: CDR1 LGHDT, CDR2 YNNKEL (reference sequence). The V end was cut by 6 bases, the J end by 11 bases, with 34 bases between. The CDR3 DNA reads TGTGCCAGCAGGAAACCACCATTGGGGCGCGAGGCGGCAGTTGACGCTTTCTTT. Amino acid sequence: CASRKPPLGREAAVDAFF.

V gene TRBV6-1 combines with J gene TRBJ2-7; D perhaps matches TRBD1 (6 bases). Germline CDR1 reads MNHNS; CDR2 reads SASEGT. V lost 2 bases, J lost 3 bases, and 20 bases lay in between. The CDR3 is 17 amino acids. The CDR3 DNA is TGTGCCAGCAGTGAAAGTCTAATTGGGACAAGAAGCTACGAGCAGTACTTC. Amino acid sequence: CASSESLIGTRSYEQYF.

J is TRBJ1-6 and V is TRBV5-6; 8 nucleotides match TRBD1. J lost 9 bases, V lost 2 bases, and 10 bases had no gene match. The germline CDR1 and CDR2 sequences are SGHDT and YYEEEE. The CDR3 contains 16 residues. As DNA, the CDR3 is TGTGCCAGCAGCTTAAATCAGGGGGCCGGGAGTTCACCCCTCCACTTT. Its protein product is CASSLNQGAGSSPLHF.

The chain joins TRBV15 to TRBJ1-3; the D is unclear. The germline V gene has CDR1 LNHNV and CDR2 YYDKDF (reference sequence). This CDR3 is 15 amino acids long. V lost 0 bases to trimming and J lost 4 bases, with 10 bases between them. CDR3 DNA sequence: TGTGCCACCAGCAGAGATCCTCTACGCGGAAACACCATATATTTT. Amino acids: CATSRDPLRGNTIYF.

The chain couples TRBV14 to TRBJ1-2, with TRBD1 matching over 9 bases. Trimming removed 4 bases from V and 4 bases from J; junction bases left unmatched: 4. Germline loops: CDR1 SGHDN, CDR2 FVKESK. The CDR3 totals 14 residues. CDR3: CASSRDREVYGYTF. Here the CDR3 DNA reads TGTGCCAGCAGCCGGGACAGGGAGGTCTATGGCTACACCTTC.

The CDR3 loop is CASSLTGQRFF. CDR3 sequence (DNA): TGTGCCAGCAGTTTAACGGGTCAGCGGTTCTTC. The chain uses TRBV28 and TRBJ2-1; the D is unclear. V was pared by 2 bases and J by 15 bases, with 11 bases between. The CDR3 totals 11 residues. Germline V CDR1 and CDR2: MDHEN, SYDVKM. Full variable domain (remainder filled in from reference TRBV28 and TRBJ2-1): DVKVTQSSRYLVKRTGEKVFLECVQDMDHENMFWYRQDPGLGLRLIYFSYDVKMKEKGDIPEGYSVSREKKERFSLILESASTNQTSMYLCASSLTGQRFFGPGTRLTVL.

The chain is built from TRBV28 and TRBJ2-7; perhaps TRBD1 as D (6 bases). V was pared by 6 bases and J by 1 base, with 10 bases between. Germline CDR1 MDHEN, CDR2 SYDVKM. The CDR3 has 13 residues. The DNA for the CDR3 is TGTGCCAGCAGGGAACAGGGATCCTACGAGCAGTACTTC. This sequence encodes CASREQGSYEQYF. Drawing the rest from reference TRBV28 and TRBJ2-7, the complete variable domain is DVKVTQSSRYLVKRTGEKVFLECVQDMDHENMFWYRQDPGLGLRLIYFSYDVKMKEKGDIPEGYSVSREKKERFSLILESASTNQTSMYLCASREQGSYEQYFGPGTRLTVT.

The chain recombines TRBV3-1 (or the pseudogene TRBV3-2) with TRBJ1-4; maybe TRBD1 (6 bases). CDR3 length: 14 residues. Germline CDR1 LGHDT, CDR2 YNNKEL (reference sequence). With 3 bases removed from V and 7 bases from J, the gap between germline ends came to 12 bases. The CDR3 DNA is TGTGCCAGCAGCCAGCAGGGGAACGGTGAAAAACTGTTTTTT. This translates into CASSQQGNGEKLFF.

This clone was observed a few times. The rearrangement links TRBV10-3 to TRBJ1-2, with D tentatively TRBD1 (6 bases). The germline CDR1 and CDR2 sequences are ENHRY and SYGVKD. CDR3 size: 15 residues. Trimming took off 3 bases at V and 4 bases at J, with 15 bases between the two ends. CDR3 coding DNA: TGTGCCATCAGTGACGACAGGAGATCTTTCTATGGCTACACCTTC. It specifies CAISDDRRSFYGYTF.

This chain uses TRBV13 with TRBJ2-5; TRBD1 matches at 12 bases. The length of the CDR3 is 15 residues. The germline V gene encodes CDR1 PRHDT and CDR2 FYEKMQ (reference sequence). Unmatched junction bases numbered 4, after V lost 3 bases and J lost 5 bases. The CDR3 bases are TGTGCCAGCAGCTTCGGGACAGGGGGCGGTGAGACCCAGTACTTC. As protein: CASSFGTGGGETQYF.

CDR3 coding DNA: TGTGCCAGCAGCCGAGGTCTCGGGACCGGGGAGCTGTTTTTT. This encodes CASSRGLGTGELFF. The chain uses TRBV5-6 and TRBJ2-2; D gene unclear. CDR3 length: 14 amino acids. Germline CDR1 is SGHDT and CDR2 is YYEEEE. V was trimmed by 4 bases and J by 5 bases, leaving 12 bases between them.